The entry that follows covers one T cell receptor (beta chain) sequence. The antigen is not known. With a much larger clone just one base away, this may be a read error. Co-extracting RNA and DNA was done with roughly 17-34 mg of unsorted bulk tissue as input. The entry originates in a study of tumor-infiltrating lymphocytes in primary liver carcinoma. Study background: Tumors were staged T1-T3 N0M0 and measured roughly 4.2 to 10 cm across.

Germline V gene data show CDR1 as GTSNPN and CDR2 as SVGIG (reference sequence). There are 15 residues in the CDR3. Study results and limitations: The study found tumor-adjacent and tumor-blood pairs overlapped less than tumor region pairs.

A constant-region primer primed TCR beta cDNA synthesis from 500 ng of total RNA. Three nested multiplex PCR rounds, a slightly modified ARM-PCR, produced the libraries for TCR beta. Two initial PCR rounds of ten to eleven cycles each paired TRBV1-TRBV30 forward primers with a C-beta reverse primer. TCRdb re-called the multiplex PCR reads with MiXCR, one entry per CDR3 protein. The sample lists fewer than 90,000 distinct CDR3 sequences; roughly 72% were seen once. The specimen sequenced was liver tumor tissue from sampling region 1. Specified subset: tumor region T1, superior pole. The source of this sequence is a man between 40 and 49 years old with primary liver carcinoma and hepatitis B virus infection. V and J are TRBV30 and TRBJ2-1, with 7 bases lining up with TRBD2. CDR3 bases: TGTGCCTGGGGTGTCGGCGGGAGTTCCTACAATGAGCAGTTCTTC. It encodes CAWGVGGSSYNEQFF.